What follows are 27 T cell receptor beta chains derived from one specimen sequenced in a study of blood T cell repertoires in COVID-19. Clones were read by immunoSEQ multiplex PCR, and TCRdb kept only the in-frame ones, dropping some. The sample consists of under 60,000 clones, 89% of them appearing once. The sequenced material came from peripheral blood. The source of these receptors is a man in his fifties or sixties with acute or convalescent COVID-19.

In this sample, this clone turned up once. V usage is TRBV5-1 and J usage is TRBJ1-2; 7 bases are a match to TRBD1. This CDR3 is built from 15 residues. J was trimmed by 0 bases and V by 5 bases; bases with no gene match: 7. CDR1 is SGHRS, CDR2 YFSETQ, per germline. The chain's CDR3 is CASSTGTAANYGYTF. The CDR3 nucleotides read TGCGCCAGCAGTACCGGGACAGCCGCTAACTATGGCTACACCTTC.

The CDR3 loop is CASSWGGDENYGYTF. In nucleotides, the CDR3 is TGTGCCAGCAGCTGGGGCGGGGACGAAAACTATGGCTACACCTTC. This chain links TRBV5-4 with TRBJ1-2, with D perhaps TRBD1 (5 bases). This CDR3 comprises 15 residues. V was clipped by 3 bases and J by 2 bases, with 14 bases between them. Germline V CDR1 and CDR2: SGHNT, YYREEE (reference sequence).

The chain carries TRBV4-2 and TRBJ1-2; 7 bases match TRBD1. Trimming removed 4 bases from V and 0 bases from J; junction bases left unmatched: 8. Germline CDR1 and CDR2: LGHNA and YNFKEQ. CDR3 length: 16 amino acids. The CDR3 sequence: CASSPGDRKTNYGYTF. The CDR3 nucleotides are TGTGCCAGCAGCCCCGGGGACAGAAAAACTAACTATGGCTACACCTTC.

The V call is TRBV24-1, the J call TRBJ1-5; 9 nucleotides agree with TRBD1. V lost 6 bases to trimming and J lost 2 bases; unmatched junction nucleotides: 1. CDR1 is KGHDR and CDR2 is SFDVKD in the germline V gene. The CDR3 sequence is 14 residues long. The DNA of the CDR3 is TGTGCCACCAGTACAGGGGGCGGCAATCAGCCCCAGCATTTT. Translating it yields CATSTGGGNQPQHF.

The chain recombines TRBV19 with TRBJ2-6; TRBD2 aligns across 7 bases. Germline V lookup: CDR1 LNHDA, CDR2 SQIVND (reference sequence). With 7 bases clipped from V and 1 base from J, the junction kept 7 bases outside the gene matches. This CDR3 comprises 16 residues. The CDR3 DNA reads TGTGCCAGTACCAACGGGGGGTTTTCTGGGGCCAACGTCCTGACTTTC. Its translation: CASTNGGFSGANVLTF.

V gene TRBV28 combines with J gene TRBJ2-7; D might be TRBD1 (6 bases). CDR3 length: 15 residues. CDR1 and CDR2 (germline): MDHEN, SYDVKM. The ends were cut back, 1 base at V and 1 base at J, with 11 bases in the middle. For the CDR3, the DNA is TGTGCCAGCAGTTTATCTCTGACAGGTTCCTACGAGCAGTACTTC. Translating it yields CASSLSLTGSYEQYF.

The rearrangement uses TRBV19 and TRBJ1-1, with 11 bases lining up with TRBD1. The V segment lost 9 bases and the J segment 0 bases; nucleotides outside the gene matches: 9. Germline CDR1 and CDR2: LNHDA and SQIVND (reference sequence). The CDR3 covers 16 residues. The CDR3 protein is CASQKRTGGMNTEAFF. As DNA, the CDR3 is TGTGCCAGCCAAAAGCGGACAGGGGGCATGAACACTGAAGCTTTCTTT.

The chain recombines TRBV2 with TRBJ1-5; TRBD1 is a possible D gene (5 bases). CDR1 is SNHLY and CDR2 is FYNNEI in the germline V gene. The germline V and J ends were trimmed by 3 bases and 0 bases, with 18 bases remaining between them. The CDR3 runs to 18 residues. The DNA for the CDR3 is TGTGCCAGCAGTGATGATGATGGGGGGTTATATAGCAATCAGCCCCAGCATTTT. It yields the protein CASSDDDGGLYSNQPQHF.

This sequence joins TRBV21-1 and TRBJ1-1; TRBD1 reflects the table's D call only, with no check against the DNA. TRBV21-1 is a documented pseudogene. The CDR3 contains 15 residues. DNA of the CDR3: TGTGCCAGCAGCCCCCCCGGACAGGGATACACTGAAGCTTTCTTT. This codes for CASSPPGQGYTEAFF.

The rearrangement uses TRBV6-1 and TRBJ1-6; TRBD1 matches 11 bases. CDR1 and CDR2 (germline): MNHNS, SASEGT. Trimming took 1 base from V and 9 from J; bases not matched to a gene: 2. The CDR3 totals 15 residues. The CDR3 is CASSEEDRGLSPLHF. The CDR3 DNA reads as TGTGCCAGCAGTGAAGAGGACAGGGGGCTTTCACCCCTCCACTTT.

The V and J genes are TRBV5-1 and TRBJ2-7; TRBD1 agrees at 8 bases. The CDR3 runs 14 residues. The V gene end was trimmed by 3 bases and the J gene end by 6 bases; junction bases not matched to a gene: 8. Germline V gives CDR1 SGHRS, CDR2 YFSETQ. The CDR3 nucleotides are TGCGCCAGCAGCTCCCTGGACAGGGATGGCGAGCAGTACTTC. It translates to CASSSLDRDGEQYF.

The chain is built from TRBV7-3 and TRBJ1-1; tentative D call: TRBD1 (6 bases). The V and J ends lost 2 bases and 4 bases respectively, with 14 bases between them. Germline CDR1 reads SGHTA; CDR2 reads FQGTGA. CDR3 length equals 15 residues. The CDR3 is CASSLLGQGLTEAFF. As DNA, the CDR3 is TGTGCCAGCAGCTTATTGGGGCAGGGGCTCACTGAAGCTTTCTTT.

A note on this clone: At one boundary the junction diverges from the germline segment, which might be a read error. This chain connects TRBV4-2 to TRBJ1-5, with TRBD1 as a possible D gene (5 bases). This CDR3 is 15 amino acids long. The germline CDR1 and CDR2 sequences are LGHNA and YNFKEQ. The chain's CDR3 is CASSQERGFNQPRHF. CDR3 nucleotides: TGTGCCAGCAGCCAAGAACGGGGGTTCAATCAGCCCCGGCATTTT.

The DNA of the CDR3 is TGCGCCAGCAGTCAGCGGGGGGATGGCTCCTACAATGAGCAGTTCTTC. Translated: CASSQRGDGSYNEQFF. The chain recombines TRBV5-1 with TRBJ2-1; 9 nucleotides line up with TRBD2. V was pared by 5 bases and J by 0 bases, with 6 bases of the junction left unmatched. The germline V gene encodes CDR1 SGHRS and CDR2 YFSETQ. The CDR3 has 16 amino acids.

The J gene is TRBJ2-7, the V gene TRBV9; TRBD1 aligns across 7 bases. V shed 0 bases and J 0 bases; nucleotides not matched to a gene: 3. Germline V gives CDR1 SGDLS, CDR2 YYNGEE. This CDR3 contains 15 residues. CDR3 residues: CASSVGQGVSYEQYF. As DNA, the CDR3 is TGTGCCAGCAGCGTAGGACAGGGAGTCTCCTACGAGCAGTACTTC.

The gene calls are TRBV29-1 and TRBJ2-7, with 9 bases that match TRBD1. The CDR3 has 11 amino acids. V shed 6 bases, J shed 8 bases, and the junction held 5 bases outside the gene matches. Germline CDR1 and CDR2: SQVTM and ANQGSEA. The CDR3 spells CSVTTGGKQYF. The CDR3 DNA reads as TGCAGCGTGACGACAGGGGGAAAGCAGTACTTC.

The chain has TRBV6-2 or TRBV6-3 and TRBJ1-1, with 7 bases matching TRBD1. The germline V gene encodes CDR1 MNHEY and CDR2 SVGEGT. V lost 5 bases to trimming and J lost 5 bases; unmatched junction nucleotides: 8. The CDR3 runs to 14 residues. Here the CDR3 DNA reads TGTGCCAGCAGTCCCCAGGGGGAAAGGACTGAAGCTTTCTTT. It translates to CASSPQGERTEAFF.

This clone is a singleton in its sample. The chain uses TRBV6-1 and TRBJ2-2; D is unresolved. V lost 0 bases and J 8 bases, leaving 7 bases between the germline ends. The germline V gene encodes CDR1 MNHNS and CDR2 SASEGT. This CDR3 spans 13 amino acids. The DNA of the CDR3 is TGTGCCAGCAGTGAAGCGCGTCGTGGGGAGCTGTTTTTT. Translation: CASSEARRGELFF.

The CDR3 region is CSVAIGGYNEKLFF. The CDR3 nucleotides are TGCAGCGTTGCTATAGGGGGTTATAATGAAAAACTGTTTTTT. This rearrangement joins TRBV29-1 to TRBJ1-4; possibly TRBD1 for D (6 bases). The CDR3 has 14 residues. With 4 bases removed from V and 4 bases from J, the gap between germline ends came to 13 bases. CDR1 is SQVTM, CDR2 ANQGSEA, per germline.

The chain recombines TRBV29-1 with TRBJ2-6; 9 bases align to TRBD2. Germline CDR1 SQVTM, CDR2 ANQGSEA. Unmatched junction bases numbered 25, after V lost 6 bases and J lost 7 bases. The CDR3 extends over 20 amino acids. The CDR3: CSVLPLKAGGDSTFANVLTF. In DNA form, the CDR3 reads TGCAGCGTACTACCTCTCAAAGCGGGGGGCGACTCAACCTTTGCCAACGTCCTGACTTTC. The whole variable domain, remainder taken from reference TRBV29-1 and TRBJ2-6, is SAVISQKPSRDICQRGTSLTIQCQVDSQVTMMFWYRQQPGQSLTLIATANQGSEATYESGFVIDKFPISRPNLTFSTLTVSNMSPEDSSIYLCSVLPLKAGGDSTFANVLTFGAGSRLTVL.

V gene TRBV14 combines with J gene TRBJ2-1, with 9 bases lining up with TRBD1. V was pared by 6 bases and J by 4 bases, with 10 bases of the junction left unmatched. This CDR3 has 16 amino acids. Per germline, CDR1 SGHDN and CDR2 FVKESK. Here the CDR3 reads CASSPTGGGFYNEQFF. Written as DNA, the CDR3 is TGTGCCAGCAGTCCCACAGGGGGCGGGTTTTACAATGAGCAGTTCTTC.

The V and J genes are TRBV6-6 and TRBJ1-1; TRBD1 agrees at 7 bases. The V and J ends lost 9 bases and 1 base, in that order; junction bases with no gene match: 5. Germline CDR1 reads MNHNY; CDR2 reads SVGAGI (reference sequence). The CDR3 covers 13 residues. The CDR3 DNA sequence: TGTGCCAGTCAGGGGGATTGGAACACTGAAGCTTTCTTT. Its protein product is CASQGDWNTEAFF.

The gene calls are TRBV5-1 and TRBJ2-1; no reliable D call. The CDR3 length is 15 residues. V dropped 4 bases and J dropped 4 bases, with 15 bases sitting between them. The germline CDR1 and CDR2 sequences are SGHRS and YFSETQ. This CDR3 reads CASSLPQPRYNEQFF. In nucleotides, the CDR3 is TGCGCCAGCAGCCTCCCTCAACCTAGGTACAATGAGCAGTTCTTC.

The genes are TRBV2 and TRBJ2-1; D ambiguous. Germline V gene lookup returns CDR1 SNHLY and CDR2 FYNNEI. The CDR3 runs to 12 residues. V lost 4 bases, J lost 3 bases, and 4 bases lay in between. The CDR3 here is CASSADYNEQFF. The CDR3 DNA follows: TGTGCCAGCAGTGCAGACTACAATGAGCAGTTCTTC.

The rearrangement joins TRBV11-1 to TRBJ1-2; the D gene is possibly TRBD1 (6 bases). The germline gives CDR1 SGHAT, CDR2 FQDESV (reference sequence). Trimming shortened V by 5 bases and J by 1 base, and 8 bases separated the two germline ends. This CDR3 has 13 residues. Here the CDR3 reads CASSPQGNYGYTF. The CDR3 bases are TGTGCCAGCAGCCCACAGGGTAACTATGGCTACACCTTC.

V usage is TRBV29-1 and J usage is TRBJ1-2, with 8 bases lining up with TRBD1. The V segment lost 6 bases and the J segment 5 bases; nucleotides outside the gene matches: 11. The V gene's germline CDR1 is SQVTM and CDR2 ANQGSEA. CDR3 length equals 14 residues. CDR3 bases: TGCAGCGTAGACAAGGGGACAGGAGGATATGGCTACACCTTC. The encoded protein is CSVDKGTGGYGYTF.

The V and J genes are TRBV4-1 and TRBJ1-5; possibly TRBD1 for D (6 bases). Germline CDR1 is MGHRA and CDR2 is YSYEKL. This CDR3 has 14 residues. Trimming shortened V by 2 bases and J by 6 bases, and 11 bases separated the two germline ends. This CDR3 reads CASSQQTGTQPQHF. Here the CDR3 DNA reads TGCGCCAGCAGCCAACAAACAGGGACTCAGCCCCAGCATTTT.